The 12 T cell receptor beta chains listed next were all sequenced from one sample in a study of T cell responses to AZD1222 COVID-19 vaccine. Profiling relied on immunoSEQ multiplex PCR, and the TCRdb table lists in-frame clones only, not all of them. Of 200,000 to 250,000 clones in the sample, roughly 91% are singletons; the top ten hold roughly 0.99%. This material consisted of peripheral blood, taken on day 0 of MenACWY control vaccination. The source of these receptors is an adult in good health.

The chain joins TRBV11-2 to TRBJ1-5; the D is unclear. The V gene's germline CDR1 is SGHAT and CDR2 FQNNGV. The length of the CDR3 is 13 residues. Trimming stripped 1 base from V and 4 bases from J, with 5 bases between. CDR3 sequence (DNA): TGTGCCAGCAGCTTAGGCGATAATCAGCCCCAGCATTTT. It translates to CASSLGDNQPQHF.

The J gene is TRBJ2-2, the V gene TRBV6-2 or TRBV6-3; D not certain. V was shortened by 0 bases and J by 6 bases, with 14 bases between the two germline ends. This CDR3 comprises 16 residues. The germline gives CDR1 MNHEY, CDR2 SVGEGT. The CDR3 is CASSYSPVRRSGELFF. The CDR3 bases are TGTGCCAGCAGTTACTCCCCCGTACGACGTTCCGGGGAGCTGTTTTTT.

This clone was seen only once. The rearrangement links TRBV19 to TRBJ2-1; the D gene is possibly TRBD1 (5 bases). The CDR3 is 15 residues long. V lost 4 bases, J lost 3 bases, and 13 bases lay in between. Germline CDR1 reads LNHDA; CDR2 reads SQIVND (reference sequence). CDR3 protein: CASSKDRSIYNEQFF. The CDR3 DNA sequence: TGTGCCAGTAGTAAAGACAGATCAATCTACAATGAGCAGTTCTTC. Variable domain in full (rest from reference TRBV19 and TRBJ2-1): DGGITQSPKYLFRKEGQNVTLSCEQNLNHDAMYWYRQDPGQGLRLIYYSQIVNDFQKGDIAEGYSVSREKKESFPLTVTSAQKNPTAFYLCASSKDRSIYNEQFFGPGTRLTVL.

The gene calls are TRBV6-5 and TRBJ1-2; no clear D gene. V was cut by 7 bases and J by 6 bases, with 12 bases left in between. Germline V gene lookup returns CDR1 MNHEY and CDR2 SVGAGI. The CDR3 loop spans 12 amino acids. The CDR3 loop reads CASTRNHDGYTF. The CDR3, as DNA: TGTGCCAGCACTAGGAACCACGATGGCTACACCTTC.

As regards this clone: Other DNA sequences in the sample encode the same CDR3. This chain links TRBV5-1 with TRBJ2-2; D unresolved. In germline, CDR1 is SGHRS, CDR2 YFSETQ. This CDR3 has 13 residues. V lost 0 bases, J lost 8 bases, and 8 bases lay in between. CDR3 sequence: CASSLVVAGELFF. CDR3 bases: TGCGCCAGCAGCTTGGTAGTTGCGGGGGAGCTGTTTTTT.

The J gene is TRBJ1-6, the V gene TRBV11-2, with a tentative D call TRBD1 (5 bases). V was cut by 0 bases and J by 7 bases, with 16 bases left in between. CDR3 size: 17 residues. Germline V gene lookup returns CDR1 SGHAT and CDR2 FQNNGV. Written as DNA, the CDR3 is TGTGCCAGCAGCTTAGAGGTCGTAAGCAGGGCCAATTCACCCCTCCACTTT. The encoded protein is CASSLEVVSRANSPLHF. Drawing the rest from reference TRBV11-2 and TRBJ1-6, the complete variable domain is EAGVAQSPRYKIIEKRQSVAFWCNPISGHATLYWYQQILGQGPKLLIQFQNNGVVDDSQLPKDRFSAERLKGVDSTLKIQPAKLEDSAVYLCASSLEVVSRANSPLHFGNGTRLTVT.

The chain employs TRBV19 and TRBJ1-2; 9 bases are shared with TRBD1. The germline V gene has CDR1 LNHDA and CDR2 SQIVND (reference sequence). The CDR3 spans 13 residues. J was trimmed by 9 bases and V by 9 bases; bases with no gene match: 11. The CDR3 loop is CASRMPGQGSYTF. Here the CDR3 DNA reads TGTGCCAGCCGGATGCCGGGACAGGGAAGCTACACCTTC.

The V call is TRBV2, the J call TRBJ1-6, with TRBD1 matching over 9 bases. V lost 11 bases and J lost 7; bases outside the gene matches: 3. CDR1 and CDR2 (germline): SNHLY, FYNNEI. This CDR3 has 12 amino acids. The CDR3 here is CAVGQGNSPLHF. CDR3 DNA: TGTGCCGTGGGACAGGGAAATTCACCCCTCCACTTT. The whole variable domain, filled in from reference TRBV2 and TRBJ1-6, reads EPEVTQTPSHQVTQMGQEVILRCVPISNHLYFYWYRQILGQKVEFLVSFYNNEISEKSEIFDDQFSVERPDGSNFTLKIRSTKLEDSAMYFCAVGQGNSPLHFGNGTRLTVT.

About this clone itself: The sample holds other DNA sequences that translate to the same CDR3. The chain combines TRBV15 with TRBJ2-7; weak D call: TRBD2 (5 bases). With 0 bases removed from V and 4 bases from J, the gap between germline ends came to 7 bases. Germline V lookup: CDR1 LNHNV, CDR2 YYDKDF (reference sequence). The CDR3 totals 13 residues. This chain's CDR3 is CATSRDRGYEQYF. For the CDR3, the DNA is TGTGCCACCAGCAGAGATCGAGGGTACGAGCAGTACTTC. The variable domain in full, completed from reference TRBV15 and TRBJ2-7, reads DAMVIQNPRYQVTQFGKPVTLSCSQTLNHNVMYWYQQKSSQAPKLLFHYYDKDFNNEADTPDNFQSRRPNTSFCFLDIRSPGLGDTAMYLCATSRDRGYEQYFGPGTRLTVT.

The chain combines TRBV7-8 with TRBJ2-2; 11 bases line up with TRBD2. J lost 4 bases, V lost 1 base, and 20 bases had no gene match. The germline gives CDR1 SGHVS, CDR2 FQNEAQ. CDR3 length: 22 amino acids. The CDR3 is CASSLGFDWTSGPEGGTGELFF. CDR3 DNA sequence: TGTGCCAGCAGCTTAGGGTTCGATTGGACTAGCGGGCCCGAAGGGGGCACCGGGGAGCTGTTTTTT.

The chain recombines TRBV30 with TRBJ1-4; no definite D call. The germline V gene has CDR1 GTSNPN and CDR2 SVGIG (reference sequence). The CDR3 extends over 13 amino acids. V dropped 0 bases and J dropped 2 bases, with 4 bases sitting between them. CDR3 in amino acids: CAWSVQTNEKLFF. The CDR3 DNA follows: TGTGCCTGGAGTGTACAGACTAATGAAAAACTGTTTTTT.

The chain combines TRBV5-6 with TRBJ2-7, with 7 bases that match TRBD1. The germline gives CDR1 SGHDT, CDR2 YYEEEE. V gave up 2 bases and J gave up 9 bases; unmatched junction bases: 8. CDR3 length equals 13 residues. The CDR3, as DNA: TGTGCCAGCAGCTTAGACAGGGATCAGGTGCAGTACTTC. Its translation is CASSLDRDQVQYF.